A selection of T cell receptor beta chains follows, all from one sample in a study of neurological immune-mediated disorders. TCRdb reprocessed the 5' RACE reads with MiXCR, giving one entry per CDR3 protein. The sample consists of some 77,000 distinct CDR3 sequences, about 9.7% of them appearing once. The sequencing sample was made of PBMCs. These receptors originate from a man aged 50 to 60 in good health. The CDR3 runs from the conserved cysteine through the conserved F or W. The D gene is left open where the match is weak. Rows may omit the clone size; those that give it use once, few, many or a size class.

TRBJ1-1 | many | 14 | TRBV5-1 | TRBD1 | TGCGCCAGCAGCTTGGAGGGACAGGGAACTGAAGCTTTCTTT | CASSLEGQGTEAFF
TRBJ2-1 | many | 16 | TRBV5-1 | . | TGCGCCAGCAGCTCGACCGCCGGTATGGCGGTCGATGAGCAGTTCTTC | CASSSTAGMAVDEQFF
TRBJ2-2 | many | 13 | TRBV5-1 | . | TGCGCCAGCAGCCTGGGTGCCACCGGGGAGCTGTTTTTT | CASSLGATGELFF
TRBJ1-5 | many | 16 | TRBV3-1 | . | TGTGCCAGCAGCCAAGGAGGGGGGGCTAGCAATCAGCCCCAGCATTTT | CASSQGGGASNQPQHF
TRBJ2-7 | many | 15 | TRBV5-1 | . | TGCGCCAGCAGCACCACCCGACAGCTCTCCTACGAGCAGTACTTC | CASSTTRQLSYEQYF
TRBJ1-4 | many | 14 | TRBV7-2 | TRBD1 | TGTGCCAGCAGCAAACCGGGACAGAATGAAAAACTGTTTTTT | CASSKPGQNEKLFF
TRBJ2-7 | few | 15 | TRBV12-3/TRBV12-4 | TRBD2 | TGTGCCAGCAGTTTACTAGGCGGGAGGGCCTACGAGCAGTACTTC | CASSLLGGRAYEQYF
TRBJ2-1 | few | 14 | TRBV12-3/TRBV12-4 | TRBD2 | TGTGCCAGCAGTTTCGGGGGGGCCTACAATGAGCAGTTCTTC | CASSFGGAYNEQFF
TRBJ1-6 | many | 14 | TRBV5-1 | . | TGCGCCAGCAGCTTGGGCCAGGGAGAATCACCCCTCCACTTT | CASSLGQGESPLHF
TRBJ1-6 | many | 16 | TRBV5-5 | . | TGTGCCAGCAGCTTGGGAACTGGTTTTGAGAATTCACCCCTCCACTTT | CASSLGTGFENSPLHF
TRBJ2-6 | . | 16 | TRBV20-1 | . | TGCAGTGCTAGAGACCGCGTAAGGTCTGGGGCCAACGTCCTGACTTTC | CSARDRVRSGANVLTF
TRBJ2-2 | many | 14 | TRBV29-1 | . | TGCAGCGTTGGCCTTGCGGCAGACACCGGGGAGCTGTTTTTT | CSVGLAADTGELFF
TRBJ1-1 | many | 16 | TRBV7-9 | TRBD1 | TGTGCCACCGATCCAGGGGGCTCGGACCTAAACACTGAAGCTTTCTTT | CATDPGGSDLNTEAFF
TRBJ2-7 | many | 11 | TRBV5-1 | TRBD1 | TGCGCCAGCAGGGGACAGTACGAGCAGTACTTC | CASRGQYEQYF
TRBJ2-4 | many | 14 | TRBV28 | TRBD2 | TGTGCCAGCAGCCCTGGATTCGGGAGGAACATTCAGTACTTC | CASSPGFGRNIQYF
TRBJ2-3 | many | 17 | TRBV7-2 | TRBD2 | TGTGCCAGCAGCCTACGCCCAGCGGGGGGGCCCGGAGATACGCAGTATTTT | CASSLRPAGGPGDTQYF
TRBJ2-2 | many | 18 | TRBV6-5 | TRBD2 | TGTGCCAGCAGTTCCCCGAGCGGGAGGTCCGCGAACACCGGGGAGCTGTTTTTT | CASSSPSGRSANTGELFF
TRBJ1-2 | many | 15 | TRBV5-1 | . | TGCGCCAGCAGCTTGGATGGGGGAAACAACTATGGCTACACCTTC | CASSLDGGNNYGYTF
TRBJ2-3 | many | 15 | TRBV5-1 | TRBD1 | TGCGCCAGCAGCGTGGGACAGGGGTGGGCAGATACGCAGTATTTT | CASSVGQGWADTQYF
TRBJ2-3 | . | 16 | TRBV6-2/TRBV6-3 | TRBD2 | TGTGCCAGCAGTTACGGCACGGGAGGGGATCAAGATACGCAGTATTTT | CASSYGTGGDQDTQYF
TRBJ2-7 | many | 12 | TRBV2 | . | TGTGCCAGCAGTGGAGACATTTACGAGCAGTACTTC | CASSGDIYEQYF
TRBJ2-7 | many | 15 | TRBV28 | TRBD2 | TGTGCCAGCAGTTATGCGGCTAGCGGGTGGTACGAGCAGTACTTC | CASSYAASGWYEQYF
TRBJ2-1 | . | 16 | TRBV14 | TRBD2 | TGTGCCAGCAGCCAGTATAGCGGGGGGCCGTACAATGAGCAGTTCTTC | CASSQYSGGPYNEQFF
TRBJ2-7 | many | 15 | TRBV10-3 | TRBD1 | TGTGCCATCAGCCCACAGGGGGCCGAATTCTACGAGCAGTACTTC | CAISPQGAEFYEQYF
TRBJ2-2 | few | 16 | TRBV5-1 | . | TGCGCCAGCAGCTTATTCAGCAGGGAGGACACCGGGGAGCTGTTTTTT | CASSLFSREDTGELFF
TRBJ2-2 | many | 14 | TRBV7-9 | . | TGTGCCAGCAGCTTACTTTTCAAAGCGGGGGAGCTGTTTTTT | CASSLLFKAGELFF
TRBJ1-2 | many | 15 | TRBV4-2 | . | TGTGCCAGCAGCCAAGTGGGGGGGGGTATAGAAGGCTACACCTTC | CASSQVGGGIEGYTF
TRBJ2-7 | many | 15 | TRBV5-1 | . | TGCGCCAGCAGCTTGGGCGGGACGGATTCCTACGAGCAGTACTTC | CASSLGGTDSYEQYF
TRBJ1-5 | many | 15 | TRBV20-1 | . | TGCAGTGCTCCCCGGGGAACCGGCCCAAATCAGCCCCAGCATTTT | CSAPRGTGPNQPQHF